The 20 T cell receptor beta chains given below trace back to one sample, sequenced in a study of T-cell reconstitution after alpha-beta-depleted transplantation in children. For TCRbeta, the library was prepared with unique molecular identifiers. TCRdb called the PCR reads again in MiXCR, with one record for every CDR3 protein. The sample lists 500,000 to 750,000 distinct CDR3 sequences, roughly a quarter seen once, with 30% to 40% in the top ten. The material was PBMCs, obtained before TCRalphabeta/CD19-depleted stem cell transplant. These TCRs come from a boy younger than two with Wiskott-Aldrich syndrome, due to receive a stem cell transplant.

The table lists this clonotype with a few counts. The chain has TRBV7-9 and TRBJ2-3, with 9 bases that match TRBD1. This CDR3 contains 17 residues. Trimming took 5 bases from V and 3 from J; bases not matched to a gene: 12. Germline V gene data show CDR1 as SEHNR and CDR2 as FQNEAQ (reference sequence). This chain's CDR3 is CASSVGRDRALTDTQYF. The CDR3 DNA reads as TGTGCCAGCAGCGTTGGCCGGGACAGGGCTTTGACAGATACGCAGTATTTT.

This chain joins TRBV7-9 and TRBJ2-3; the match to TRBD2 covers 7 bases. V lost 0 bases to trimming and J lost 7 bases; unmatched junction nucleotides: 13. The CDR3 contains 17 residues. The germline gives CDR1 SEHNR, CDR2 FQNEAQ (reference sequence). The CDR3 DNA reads TGTGCCAGCAGCTTAGCGCAAAGCGGGAAAGGCACGAATACGCAGTATTTT. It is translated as CASSLAQSGKGTNTQYF.

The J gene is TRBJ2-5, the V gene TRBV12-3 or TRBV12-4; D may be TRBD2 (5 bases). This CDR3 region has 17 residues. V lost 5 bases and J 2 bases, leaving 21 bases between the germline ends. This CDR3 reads CASSPSAFGNEQETQYF. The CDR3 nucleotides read TGTGCCAGCAGTCCCTCCGCTTTCGGGAACGAACAAGAGACCCAGTACTTC.

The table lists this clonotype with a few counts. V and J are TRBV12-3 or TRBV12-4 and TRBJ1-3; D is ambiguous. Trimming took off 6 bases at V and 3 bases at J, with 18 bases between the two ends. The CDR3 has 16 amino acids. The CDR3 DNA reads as TGTGCCAGCAGCCGCTTACCGGGGAAGGTTGGAAACACCATATATTTT. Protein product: CASSRLPGKVGNTIYF.

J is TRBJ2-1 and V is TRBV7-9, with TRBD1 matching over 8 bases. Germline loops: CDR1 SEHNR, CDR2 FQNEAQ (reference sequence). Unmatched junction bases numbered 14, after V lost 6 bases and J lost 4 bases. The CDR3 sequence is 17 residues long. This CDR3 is CASSKRGVTGGYNEQFF. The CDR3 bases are TGTGCCAGCAGTAAAAGGGGGGTTACAGGGGGTTACAATGAGCAGTTCTTC.

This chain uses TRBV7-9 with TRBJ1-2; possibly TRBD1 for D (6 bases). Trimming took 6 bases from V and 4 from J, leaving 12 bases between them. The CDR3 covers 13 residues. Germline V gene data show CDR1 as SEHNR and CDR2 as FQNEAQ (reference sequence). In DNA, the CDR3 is TGTGCCAGCAGAGGGGGTAGGGGCTATGGCTACACCTTC. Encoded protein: CASRGGRGYGYTF.

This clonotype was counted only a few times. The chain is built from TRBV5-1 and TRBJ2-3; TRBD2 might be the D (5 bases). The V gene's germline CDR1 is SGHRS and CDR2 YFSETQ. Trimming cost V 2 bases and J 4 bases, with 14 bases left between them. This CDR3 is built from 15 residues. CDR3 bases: TGCGCCAGCAGCTTTGGAGTCGGGATAGCAGATACGCAGTATTTT. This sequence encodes CASSFGVGIADTQYF.

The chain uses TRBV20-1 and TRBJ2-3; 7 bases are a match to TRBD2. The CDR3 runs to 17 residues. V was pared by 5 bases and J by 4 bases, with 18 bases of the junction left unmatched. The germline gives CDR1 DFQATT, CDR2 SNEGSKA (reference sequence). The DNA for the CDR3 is TGCAGTGCTTCCCGCTCCTCTCGCGGGAGTAGCCCAGATACGCAGTATTTT. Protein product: CSASRSSRGSSPDTQYF.

The CDR3 region is CASSRPGTSIEQYF. The DNA of the CDR3 is TGTGCCAGCAGCAGGCCCGGGACTAGTATCGAGCAGTACTTC. The chain combines TRBV5-5 with TRBJ2-7; 8 nucleotides align to TRBD2. J gave up 6 bases and V 4 bases, and 9 bases lay outside the gene matches. The germline V gene has CDR1 SGHKS and CDR2 YYEKEE (reference sequence). The CDR3 extends over 14 amino acids.

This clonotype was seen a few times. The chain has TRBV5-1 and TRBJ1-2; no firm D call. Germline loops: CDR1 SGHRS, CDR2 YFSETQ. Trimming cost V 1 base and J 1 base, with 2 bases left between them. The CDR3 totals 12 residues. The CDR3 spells CASSLYNYGYTF. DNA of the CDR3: TGCGCCAGCAGCTTGTATAACTATGGCTACACCTTC.

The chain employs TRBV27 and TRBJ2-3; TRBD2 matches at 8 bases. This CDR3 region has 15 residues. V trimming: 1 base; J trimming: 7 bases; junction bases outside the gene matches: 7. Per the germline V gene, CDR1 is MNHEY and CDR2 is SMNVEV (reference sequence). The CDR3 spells CASSLWGLGGHTQYF. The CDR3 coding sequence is TGTGCCAGCAGTTTATGGGGACTAGGGGGGCATACGCAGTATTTT.

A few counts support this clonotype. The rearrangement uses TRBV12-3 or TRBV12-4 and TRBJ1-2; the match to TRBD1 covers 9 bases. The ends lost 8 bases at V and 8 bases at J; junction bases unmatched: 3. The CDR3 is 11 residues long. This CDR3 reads CASGTGKGYTF. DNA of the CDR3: TGTGCCAGCGGGACAGGGAAAGGCTACACCTTC.

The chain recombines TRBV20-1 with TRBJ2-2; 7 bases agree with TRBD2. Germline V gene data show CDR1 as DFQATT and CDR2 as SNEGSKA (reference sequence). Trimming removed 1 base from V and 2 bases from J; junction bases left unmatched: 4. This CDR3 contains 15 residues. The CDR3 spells CSARGGEGNTGELFF. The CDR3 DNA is TGCAGTGCTAGAGGGGGGGAGGGAAACACCGGGGAGCTGTTTTTT.

In DNA, the CDR3 is TGCAGCGTGGGGGCTGGTGCCGGGGCGACCCAGTACTTC. Translating gives CSVGAGAGATQYF. The chain carries TRBV29-1 and TRBJ2-5, with D possibly matching TRBD1 (6 bases). Trimming cost V 6 bases and J 7 bases, with 18 bases left between them. CDR3 length: 13 amino acids. The V gene's germline CDR1 is SQVTM and CDR2 ANQGSEA.

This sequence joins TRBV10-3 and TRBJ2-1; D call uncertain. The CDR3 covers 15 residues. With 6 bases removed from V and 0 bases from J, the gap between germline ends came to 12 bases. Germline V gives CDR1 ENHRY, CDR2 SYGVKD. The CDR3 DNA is TGTGCCATCAGGCCCGGCCCGGACTCCTACAATGAGCAGTTCTTC. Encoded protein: CAIRPGPDSYNEQFF.

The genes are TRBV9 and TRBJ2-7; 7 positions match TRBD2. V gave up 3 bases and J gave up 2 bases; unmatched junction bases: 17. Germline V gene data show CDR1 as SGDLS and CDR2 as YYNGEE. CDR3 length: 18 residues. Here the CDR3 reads CASSARDSGWVPPYEQYF. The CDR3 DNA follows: TGTGCCAGCAGCGCGAGGGATAGCGGGTGGGTGCCCCCCTACGAGCAGTACTTC.

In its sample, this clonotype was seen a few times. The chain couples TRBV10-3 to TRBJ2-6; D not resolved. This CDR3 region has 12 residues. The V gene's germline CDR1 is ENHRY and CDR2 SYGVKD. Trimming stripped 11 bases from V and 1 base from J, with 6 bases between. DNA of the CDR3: TGTGCCGCTAATTCTGGGGCCAACGTCCTGACTTTC. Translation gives CAANSGANVLTF.

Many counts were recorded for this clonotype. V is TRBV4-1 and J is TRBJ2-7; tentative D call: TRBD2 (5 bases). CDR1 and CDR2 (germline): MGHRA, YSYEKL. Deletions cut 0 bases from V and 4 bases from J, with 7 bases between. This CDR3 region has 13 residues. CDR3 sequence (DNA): TGCGCCAGCAGCCAAGATCGGGGTTACGAGCAGTACTTC. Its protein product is CASSQDRGYEQYF.

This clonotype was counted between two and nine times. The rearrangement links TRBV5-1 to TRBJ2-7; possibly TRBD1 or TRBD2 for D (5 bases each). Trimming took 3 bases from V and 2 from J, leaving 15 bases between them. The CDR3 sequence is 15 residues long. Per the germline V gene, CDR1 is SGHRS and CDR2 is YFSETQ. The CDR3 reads CASSSEGMGAYEQYF. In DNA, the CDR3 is TGCGCCAGCAGCTCCGAGGGGATGGGTGCCTACGAGCAGTACTTC.

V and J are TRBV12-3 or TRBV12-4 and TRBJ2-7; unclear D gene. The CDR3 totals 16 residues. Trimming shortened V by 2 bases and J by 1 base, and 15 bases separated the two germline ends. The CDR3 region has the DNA TGTGCCAGCAGTTTATCTGGGGTAGGGTCATCCTACGAGCAGTACTTC. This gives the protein CASSLSGVGSSYEQYF.